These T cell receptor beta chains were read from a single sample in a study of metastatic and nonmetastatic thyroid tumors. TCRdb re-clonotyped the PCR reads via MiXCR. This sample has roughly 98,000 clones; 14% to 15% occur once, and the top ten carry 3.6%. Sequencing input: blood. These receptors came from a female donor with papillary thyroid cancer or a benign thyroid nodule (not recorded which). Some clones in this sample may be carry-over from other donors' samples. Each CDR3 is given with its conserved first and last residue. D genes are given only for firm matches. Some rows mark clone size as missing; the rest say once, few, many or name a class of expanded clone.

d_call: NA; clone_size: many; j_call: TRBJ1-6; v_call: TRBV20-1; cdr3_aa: CSALTQSSYNSPLHF; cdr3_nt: TGCAGTGCTCTAACTCAGAGCTCCTATAATTCACCCCTCCACTTT
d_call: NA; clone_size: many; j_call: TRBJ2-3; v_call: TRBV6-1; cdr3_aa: CASRPTGRTDTQYF; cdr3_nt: TGTGCCAGCAGACCGACAGGGAGGACAGATACGCAGTATTTT
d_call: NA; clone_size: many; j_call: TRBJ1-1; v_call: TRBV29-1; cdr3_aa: CSVVAGTEAFF; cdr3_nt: TGCAGCGTCGTGGCGGGGACTGAAGCTTTCTTT
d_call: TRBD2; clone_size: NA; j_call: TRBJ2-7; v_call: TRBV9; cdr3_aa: CASSVGGGEDEQYF; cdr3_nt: TGTGCCAGCAGCGTAGGTGGGGGGGAGGACGAGCAGTACTTC
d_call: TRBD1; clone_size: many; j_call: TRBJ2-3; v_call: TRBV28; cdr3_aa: CATYETGSTDTQYF; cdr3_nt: TGTGCCACCTACGAGACAGGGTCCACAGATACGCAGTATTTT
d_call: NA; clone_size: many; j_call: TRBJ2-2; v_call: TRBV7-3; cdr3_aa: CASSLWDFGELFF; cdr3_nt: TGTGCCAGCAGCCTCTGGGACTTCGGGGAGCTGTTTTTT
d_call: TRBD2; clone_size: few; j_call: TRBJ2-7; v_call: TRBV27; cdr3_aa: CASSSPPGLAGGLYEQYF; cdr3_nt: TGTGCCAGCAGTTCACCCCCTGGACTAGCGGGCGGGCTGTACGAGCAGTACTTC
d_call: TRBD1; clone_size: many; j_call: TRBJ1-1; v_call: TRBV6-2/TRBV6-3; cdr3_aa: CASSRTGITEAFF; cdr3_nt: TGTGCCAGCTCAAGGACAGGGATCACTGAAGCTTTCTTT
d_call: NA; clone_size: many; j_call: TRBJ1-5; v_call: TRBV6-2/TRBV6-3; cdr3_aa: CASRQGVSNQPQHF; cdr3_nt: TGTGCCAGCAGGCAGGGTGTAAGCAATCAGCCCCAGCATTTT
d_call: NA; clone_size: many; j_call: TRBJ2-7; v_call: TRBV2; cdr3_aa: CASSLDSPGTYEQYF; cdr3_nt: TGTGCCAGCAGTCTCGACAGTCCAGGGACCTACGAGCAGTACTTC
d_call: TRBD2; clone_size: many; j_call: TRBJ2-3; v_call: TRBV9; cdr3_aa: CASSVGPVGGAPPQYF; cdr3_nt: TGTGCCAGCAGCGTAGGACCCGTGGGAGGGGCCCCCCCGCAGTATTTT
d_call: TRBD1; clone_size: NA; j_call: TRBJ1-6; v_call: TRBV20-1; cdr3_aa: CSASGQGWNSTLHF; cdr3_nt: TGCAGTGCTAGCGGACAGGGGTGGAATTCAACCCTACACTTT
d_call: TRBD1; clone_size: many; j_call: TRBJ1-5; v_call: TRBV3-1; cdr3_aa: CASSQVGQGPSEPQHF; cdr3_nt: TGTGCCAGCAGCCAAGTCGGACAGGGGCCTTCTGAGCCCCAGCATTTT
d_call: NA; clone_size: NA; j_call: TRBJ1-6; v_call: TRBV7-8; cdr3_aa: CASSLTEYNSPLHF; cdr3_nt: TGTGCCAGCAGCCTGACAGAGTACAATTCACCCCTCCACTTT
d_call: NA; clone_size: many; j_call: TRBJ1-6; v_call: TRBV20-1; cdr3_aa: CSARDSNNSPLHF; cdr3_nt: TGCAGTGCTAGAGACAGCAATAATTCACCCCTCCACTTT